The next 21 T cell receptor beta chains were all read from a single sample in a study of T cells in Graves' hyperthyroidism and ophthalmopathy. RNA transcripts provided the source from which TCR beta CDR3 regions were amplified. The TCR CDR3 first-round RT-PCR relied on the HTBI primer set. TCRdb independently ran MiXCR on the multiplex PCR reads; one entry per CDR3 protein. The data contain 650,000 to 700,000 distinct CDR3 sequences, around 16% of them singletons. Input material: blood. All receptors derive from a man aged 50 or older with Graves' hyperthyroidism.

This clonotype was observed at least ten times. This chain connects TRBV28 to TRBJ1-1, with 9 bases identical to TRBD1. CDR3 length equals 13 residues. Germline CDR1 MDHEN, CDR2 SYDVKM. The junction had 5 bases not matched to a gene; V was cut back by 5 bases and J by 7 bases. CDR3 region: CASSPQGADEAFF. DNA for the CDR3: TGTGCCAGCAGTCCACAGGGGGCGGATGAAGCTTTCTTT.

This clonotype was seen repeatedly, ten times or more. The rearrangement links TRBV7-9 to TRBJ2-7, with D possibly matching TRBD2 (5 bases). The length of the CDR3 is 14 residues. In germline, CDR1 is SEHNR, CDR2 FQNEAQ (reference sequence). V was trimmed by 5 bases and J by 2 bases, leaving 13 bases between them. The CDR3 is CASSPGGWPYEQYF. The CDR3 DNA sequence: TGTGCCAGCAGCCCAGGCGGGTGGCCCTACGAGCAGTACTTC.

This clonotype was seen a handful of times. The V call is TRBV14, the J call TRBJ1-2; 9 bases map to TRBD1. CDR3 size: 16 residues. Germline CDR1 reads SGHDN; CDR2 reads FVKESK. V was clipped by 2 bases and J by 7 bases; unmatched bases: 11. The DNA for the CDR3 is TGTGCCAGCAGCCAATTGATGCGGGACAGGGAATCTGGCTACACCTTC. It translates to CASSQLMRDRESGYTF.

There are many counts of this clonotype. V and J are TRBV27 and TRBJ1-1; D is uncertain. The ends were cut back, 2 bases at V and 5 bases at J, with 12 bases in the middle. CDR3 size: 14 residues. Germline CDR1 reads MNHEY; CDR2 reads SMNVEV (reference sequence). This CDR3 is CASSLDPLGTEAFF. The CDR3 nucleotides are TGTGCCAGCAGTTTAGACCCACTAGGAACTGAAGCTTTCTTT.

This rearrangement joins TRBV11-2 to TRBJ2-3; possible D gene TRBD2, 6 bases. V was cut by 3 bases and J by 6 bases, with 13 bases left in between. CDR3 size: 14 residues. Per the germline V gene, CDR1 is SGHAT and CDR2 is FQNNGV. For the CDR3, the DNA is TGTGCCAGCAGCTTGGGGGGACCTCGCGATACGCAGTATTTT. It codes for CASSLGGPRDTQYF.

This clonotype was seen a few times. The J gene is TRBJ2-1, the V gene TRBV7-6; D call uncertain. The germline V and J ends were trimmed by 1 base and 5 bases, with 9 bases remaining between them. The CDR3 is 14 amino acids. Germline loops: CDR1 SGHVS, CDR2 FNYEAQ. The CDR3 loop is CASSLELGNNEQFF. The CDR3 DNA sequence: TGTGCCAGCAGCTTAGAGCTGGGCAACAATGAGCAGTTCTTC.

This chain joins TRBV5-1 and TRBJ2-3, with D perhaps matching TRBD1 (6 bases). Germline CDR1 is SGHRS and CDR2 is YFSETQ. The CDR3 covers 15 residues. Trimming removed 0 bases at V and 5 bases at J, with 13 bases between. CDR3 sequence (DNA): TGCGCCAGCAGCTTGGGGGGACCACAGGGAGATACGCAGTATTTT. As protein: CASSLGGPQGDTQYF. The entire variable domain, with the rest obtained from reference TRBV5-1 and TRBJ2-3, is as follows: KAGVTQTPRYLIKTRGQQVTLSCSPISGHRSVSWYQQTPGQGLQFLFEYFSETQRNKGNFPGRFSGRQFSNSRSEMNVSTLELGDSALYLCASSLGGPQGDTQYFGPGTRLTVL.

In its sample, this clonotype was seen many times. The chain joins TRBV12-3 or TRBV12-4 to TRBJ2-7; D unresolved. The V end was cut by 6 bases, the J end by 4 bases, with 16 bases between. The CDR3 has 14 residues. The CDR3 DNA is TGTGCCAGCAGCCCTAACAGAAATTCGTACGAGCAGTACTTC. This codes for CASSPNRNSYEQYF.

The V call is TRBV5-6, the J call TRBJ2-5; D is possibly TRBD1 or TRBD2 (6 bases each). This CDR3 spans 15 amino acids. Per germline, CDR1 SGHDT and CDR2 YYEEEE. Trimming left V 4 bases short and J 0 bases short, with 13 bases between. The CDR3 DNA follows: TGTGCCAGCAGCAACGACAGGACTAACCAAGAGACCCAGTACTTC. This codes for CASSNDRTNQETQYF.

This clonotype was found a few times. The V gene is TRBV6-1, the J gene TRBJ2-7; the D is unclear. Germline lookup yields CDR1 MNHNS and CDR2 SASEGT. This CDR3 is 15 amino acids long. V was shortened by 6 bases and J by 3 bases, with 18 bases between the two germline ends. CDR3 nucleotide sequence: TGTGCCAGCAGCTGGGTCGTGGGTCCTTACTACGAGCAGTACTTC. Its protein product is CASSWVVGPYYEQYF.

The chain joins TRBV14 to TRBJ2-3; 11 bases are a match to TRBD2. Trimming at V came to 4 bases and at J to 1 base, leaving 4 bases not matched to a gene. CDR1 and CDR2 (germline): SGHDN, FVKESK. This CDR3 has 16 residues. The CDR3: CASSRLTSGGTDTQYF. CDR3 nucleotides: TGTGCCAGCAGCCGGCTGACTAGCGGGGGCACAGATACGCAGTATTTT.

The CDR3, as DNA: TGTGCCAGCAGCGTAGGACAGGGGGTTCAGCCCCAGCATTTT. It is translated as CASSVGQGVQPQHF. The V gene is TRBV11-1, the J gene TRBJ1-5; TRBD1 agrees at 10 bases. This CDR3 has 14 amino acids. Unmatched junction bases numbered 4, after V lost 5 bases and J lost 6 bases. Germline lookup yields CDR1 SGHAT and CDR2 FQDESV (reference sequence).

The J gene is TRBJ2-7, the V gene TRBV27; 8 bases are shared with TRBD1. With V trimmed by 5 bases and J by 1 base, 16 bases remained unmatched. Germline V gene lookup returns CDR1 MNHEY and CDR2 SMNVEV (reference sequence). This CDR3 has 18 residues. The CDR3 DNA follows: TGTGCCAGCAGTCGAGACAGGGGACCCCTTTCTCCTTCCTACGAGCAGTACTTC. Translated, it gives CASSRDRGPLSPSYEQYF.

In this sample, this clonotype turned up many times. The chain is built from TRBV11-1 and TRBJ1-1; D is possibly TRBD1 (6 bases). The CDR3 is 15 residues long. The V and J ends lost 0 bases and 4 bases respectively, with 12 bases between them. CDR1 SGHAT and CDR2 FQDESV come from the germline V gene (reference sequence). CDR3 region: CASSLAQGSTTEAFF. DNA of the CDR3: TGTGCCAGCAGCTTAGCGCAGGGGTCTACCACTGAAGCTTTCTTT.

The rearrangement joins TRBV7-2 to TRBJ2-3, with D hard to call. The V end lost 2 bases, the J end lost 0 bases, and 9 bases lay between the germline ends. The CDR3 consists of 15 residues. Germline values: CDR1 SGHTA, CDR2 FQGNSA. The DNA of the CDR3 is TGTGCCAGCAGCTTAACATACGTCAGCACAGATACGCAGTATTTT. Its translation: CASSLTYVSTDTQYF. Based on the CDR3 plus reference TRBV7-2 and TRBJ2-3, the full variable domain is GAGVSQSPSNKVTEKGKDVELRCDPISGHTALYWYRQSLGQGLEFLIYFQGNSAPDKSGLPSDRFSAERTGGSVSTLTIQRTQQEDSAVYLCASSLTYVSTDTQYFGPGTRLTVL.

The rearrangement joins TRBV2 to TRBJ2-3; D gene ambiguous. CDR1 and CDR2 from the germline V gene are SNHLY and FYNNEI. This CDR3 has 13 amino acids. Trimming removed 8 bases at V and 4 bases at J, with 13 bases between. The CDR3 spells CASLALSPDTQYF. CDR3 bases: TGTGCCAGCCTTGCGTTGTCCCCAGATACGCAGTATTTT. The full variable domain, its missing parts supplied by reference TRBV2 and TRBJ2-3, is EPEVTQTPSHQVTQMGQEVILRCVPISNHLYFYWYRQILGQKVEFLVSFYNNEISEKSEIFDDQFSVERPDGSNFTLKIRSTKLEDSAMYFCASLALSPDTQYFGPGTRLTVL.

This chain joins TRBV6-2 or TRBV6-3 and TRBJ1-5; 7 nucleotides align to TRBD1. V trimming: 4 bases; J trimming: 7 bases; junction bases outside the gene matches: 4. This CDR3 is 13 amino acids long. CDR1 MNHEY and CDR2 SVGEGT come from the germline V gene. The CDR3 loop is CASSWDSQQPQHF. The CDR3 nucleotides are TGTGCCAGCAGTTGGGACAGTCAACAGCCCCAGCATTTT.

This clonotype was observed a handful of times. This chain links TRBV9 with TRBJ2-2, with D possibly TRBD2 on 5 matching bases. Germline CDR1 SGDLS, CDR2 YYNGEE. Trimming took 3 bases from V and 5 from J, leaving 11 bases between them. The length of the CDR3 is 14 residues. CDR3 sequence reads: CASSGGWETGELFF. CDR3 nucleotide sequence: TGTGCCAGCAGCGGAGGGTGGGAAACCGGGGAGCTGTTTTTT.

The chain recombines TRBV11-2 with TRBJ2-3, with a tentative D call TRBD2 (6 bases). Per the germline V gene, CDR1 is SGHAT and CDR2 is FQNNGV. V lost 4 bases and J lost 2, with 10 bases in between. This CDR3 has 14 amino acids. In DNA, the CDR3 is TGTGCCAGCAGCTGGGACTTCAACACAGATACGCAGTATTTT. It encodes CASSWDFNTDTQYF.

This sequence joins TRBV9 and TRBJ1-2, with TRBD1 matching over 10 bases. The ends lost 4 bases at V and 3 bases at J; junction bases unmatched: 12. CDR1 and CDR2 from the germline V gene are SGDLS and YYNGEE. The CDR3 extends over 17 amino acids. CDR3: CASSPRDRGYVDYGYTF. Written as DNA, the CDR3 is TGTGCCAGCAGCCCTCGGGACAGGGGATATGTGGACTATGGCTACACCTTC.

This chain joins TRBV7-2 and TRBJ2-2, with a possible D match to TRBD1 (8 bases). This CDR3 has 14 amino acids. The V end lost 6 bases, the J end lost 5 bases, and 13 bases lay between the germline ends. Germline CDR1 is SGHTA and CDR2 is FQGNSA. In DNA, the CDR3 is TGTGCCAGCAGGACACAGGGGGGGACCGGGGAGCTGTTTTTT. Translating gives CASRTQGGTGELFF.